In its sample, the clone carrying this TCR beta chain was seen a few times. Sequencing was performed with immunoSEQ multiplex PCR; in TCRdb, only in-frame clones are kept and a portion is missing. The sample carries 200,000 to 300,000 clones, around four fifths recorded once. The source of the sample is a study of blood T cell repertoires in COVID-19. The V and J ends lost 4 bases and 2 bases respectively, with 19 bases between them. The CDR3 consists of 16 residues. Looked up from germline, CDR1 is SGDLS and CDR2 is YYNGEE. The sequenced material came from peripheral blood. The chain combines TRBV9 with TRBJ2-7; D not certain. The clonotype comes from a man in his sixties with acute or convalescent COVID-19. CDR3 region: CASSPRDSNLPYEQYF. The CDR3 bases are TGTGCCAGCAGCCCACGTGACTCCAACCTTCCCTACGAGCAGTACTTC.